This TCR beta chain was identified in a study of T cell clonality in common variable immunodeficiency (dated by TCRdb to about 2015). Study-wide findings and limitations: CVID subjects shared fewer TCRbeta clones with each other than healthy controls did (p < 0.0001). Even though DNA input was the same, control samples had an average of roughly 76,000 unique sequences each, compared with about 30,000 in CVID samples. The authors noted that sequencing repertoires of T cell subpopulations would be needed to clarify what caused the increased clonality in CVID. Correlations of repertoire features with clinical complications were constrained by heterogeneity among patients within the CVID cohort. CVID TCRbeta sequences reportedly showed fewer deletions and N-nucleotide insertions and lacked highly modified clones with 13 or more V deletions. TCRbeta clonality was higher in CVID subjects than in healthy controls (t-test p = 0.018), and the increase was most characteristic of about a third of subjects.

This clone was recorded many times. Its antigen specificity is not known. Predominantly Caucasian heritage was noted among both the CVID patients and the healthy controls. From each donor, about 5 to 8.5 ml of heparinized peripheral whole blood was collected. Genomic DNA from adults with common variable immune deficiency (CVID) and from healthy adult controls was used for sequencing of TCRbeta CDR3 repertoires. The control group comprised some 22 healthy adult volunteers, about twelve female and roughly ten male, aged roughly 20 to 75 years with a mean age of roughly 34. Diluted blood was density-centrifuged over Hypaque 1077 or Ficoll-Paque to isolate peripheral blood mononuclear cells. Genomic DNA was obtained from unsorted mononuclear cells using either Qiagen column purification or a centrifugation-based method. CVID samples and control samples contributed equivalent amounts of genomic DNA as sequencing input. For every sample, a 60 bp segment covering the rearranged TCRbeta CDR3 region was amplified and then sequenced. The immunoSEQ assay, a bias-corrected multiplex PCR combined with high-throughput sequencing, was used for TCRbeta amplification. Processing in the source paper ran as follows. Each unique nucleotide sequence was treated as a clone and annotated with V, D and J genes, copy number and frequency. Sequences were labeled productive if in frame, and non-productive if out of frame or containing stop codons. As previously described, Shannon's entropy was used to calculate clonality. The predicted amino acid sequences of productive clones were used to derive the mean CDR3 Kyte-Doolittle hydropathy. The R hclust function was used to hierarchically cluster scaled V gene usage with Manhattan distance and complete linkage. Clone sharing by CDR3 amino acid sequence was assessed by resampling 12 repertoires per group over 100 rounds. The repertoires were searched for 65 to 80 published EBV-specific and 245 published CMV-specific TCRbeta sequences. A couple of CVID samples yielding fewer than 10,000 sequences were excluded from analysis, leaving approximately 46 CVID repertoires. TCRdb mirrors the immuneACCESS table, restricted to in-frame sequences. Some clones are absent from its copies; in checked studies, under half trace to an unresolved V gene, and the reason for the others is unknown. V, J and clone size reflect that table, while D and trimming were determined from the DNA. This sample shows approximately 40,000 clones, and none of them turns up only once. In total, the top ten clones hold 10% of the sample.

Sequenced: peripheral blood mononuclear cells. The receptor was isolated from a person aged 18-70 years in good health.

The part of the CDR3 DNA that was read is TGTGCCAGCAGTCGGACTAGCGGGGGGCCGAGCTCCTACAATGAG. The resulting protein is CASSRTSGGPSSYNE. In full, the CDR3 reads CASSRTSGGPSSYNEQFF. Here the chain combines TRBV12-3 or TRBV12-4 and TRBJ2-1; TRBD2 lines up with 14 middle nucleotides. Read data end 3 residues before the CDR3 end; the end is taken from the germline J gene. Counted from cysteine to phenylalanine, this CDR3 has 18 amino acids. Sequencing covers 45 bases of the CDR3, shown here with the frame starting at base 1. Germline trimming amounts to 5 bases on V and 0 bases on J, with 6 as the count of junction bases outside the gene matches.